Listed here are 19 T cell receptor beta chains from one sample, sequenced in a study of CD8 T cells in ankylosing spondylitis. TCRdb reprocessed the 5' RACE reads via MiXCR and lists one record per CDR3 protein. The table has approximately 250,000 distinct CDR3 sequences, roughly 32% seen once. Sequencing input: blood, either unsorted or a sorted T cell fraction (not recorded which). The receptors here all came from a male donor with ankylosing spondylitis or in good health (not recorded which).

The genes are TRBV3-1 and TRBJ2-3; D may be TRBD1 (6 bases). Germline V gene sequence: CDR1 LGHDT, CDR2 YNNKEL (reference sequence). The ends were cut back, 5 bases at V and 3 bases at J, with 15 bases in the middle. The CDR3 covers 15 residues. The CDR3 region is CASSLRQAWTDTQYF. The DNA of the CDR3 is TGTGCCAGCAGCTTGAGACAGGCTTGGACAGATACGCAGTATTTT.

The chain employs TRBV20-1 and TRBJ2-2; no clear D gene. Germline assignment: CDR1 DFQATT and CDR2 SNEGSKA (reference sequence). The CDR3 extends over 15 amino acids. Trimming pared 0 bases from V and 6 bases from J, leaving 14 bases between. CDR3 in amino acids: CSARDRVVSSGELFF. DNA of the CDR3: TGCAGTGCTAGAGATCGGGTGGTATCATCCGGGGAGCTGTTTTTT.

This clonotype came up a few times. The chain couples TRBV28 to TRBJ2-3; 7 nucleotides line up with TRBD2. CDR3 size: 15 residues. Looked up from germline, CDR1 is MDHEN and CDR2 is SYDVKM. Trimming cost V 4 bases and J 5 bases; bases outside gene matches: 9. The chain's CDR3 is CASSWGGAGRDTQYF. The CDR3 DNA is TGTGCCAGCAGTTGGGGGGGTGCAGGGCGAGATACGCAGTATTTT.

The chain employs TRBV6-1 and TRBJ2-1; perhaps TRBD2 as D (6 bases). V shed 5 bases and J shed 0 bases, with 14 bases lying between them. The CDR3 has 16 amino acids. Germline values: CDR1 MNHNS, CDR2 SASEGT. This chain's CDR3 is CASSRRLASSYNEQFF. In nucleotides, the CDR3 is TGTGCCAGCAGTCGTCGTCTAGCGAGCTCCTACAATGAGCAGTTCTTC.

This clonotype has a single count. A read error may produce the germline difference seen at one junction end. The chain uses TRBV5-1 and TRBJ2-2; 7 bases are shared with TRBD1. The CDR3 runs 16 residues. Germline CDR1 and CDR2: SGHRS and YFSETQ. The CDR3 sequence is CASSLNPGQNTRELFF. CDR3 coding DNA: TGCGCCAGCAGCCTAAACCCGGGACAGAACACCCGGGAGCTGTTTTTT.

The chain combines TRBV20-1 with TRBJ2-3; 10 bases agree with TRBD1. The CDR3 has 15 amino acids. The V gene end was trimmed by 3 bases and the J gene end by 3 bases; junction bases not matched to a gene: 6. The germline V gene has CDR1 DFQATT and CDR2 SNEGSKA (reference sequence). CDR3 sequence reads: CSARGPDRGTDTQYF. In DNA, the CDR3 is TGCAGTGCTAGGGGCCCGGACAGGGGGACAGATACGCAGTATTTT.

The chain is built from TRBV6-1 and TRBJ2-3; D is undetermined. Trimming left V 7 bases short and J 0 bases short, with 14 bases between. CDR3 length: 15 amino acids. Germline lookup yields CDR1 MNHNS and CDR2 SASEGT. DNA of the CDR3: TGTGCCAGCAAATTCTTAGGTTCTAGCACAGATACGCAGTATTTT. This translates into CASKFLGSSTDTQYF.

V and J are TRBV10-2 and TRBJ2-3; TRBD2 agrees at 7 bases. Germline CDR1 WSHSY, CDR2 SAAADI. V lost 0 bases to trimming and J lost 8 bases; unmatched junction nucleotides: 11. This CDR3 comprises 16 residues. The CDR3 region has the DNA TGCGCCAGCAGTGAGTCTGCGGGGGTCCAATTAATTACGCAGTATTTT. As protein: CASSESAGVQLITQYF.

This sequence joins TRBV5-5 and TRBJ2-3; tentative D call: TRBD1 (5 bases). The germline CDR1 and CDR2 sequences are SGHKS and YYEKEE (reference sequence). V was pared by 1 base and J by 6 bases, with 12 bases between. The CDR3 length is 14 residues. The CDR3 loop is CASSLWGPEDTQYF. The CDR3 DNA sequence: TGTGCCAGCAGCTTGTGGGGCCCAGAGGATACGCAGTATTTT. Together with reference TRBV5-5 and TRBJ2-3, the CDR3 gives the full variable domain: DAGVTQSPTHLIKTRGQQVTLRCSPISGHKSVSWYQQVLGQGPQFIFQYYEKEERGRGNFPDRFSARQFPNYSSELNVNALLLGDSALYLCASSLWGPEDTQYFGPGTRLTVL.

The V gene is TRBV12-3 or TRBV12-4, the J gene TRBJ2-2; tentatively, D is TRBD1 (5 bases). Trimming cost V 5 bases and J 6 bases, with 10 bases left between them. The CDR3 is 13 amino acids. CDR3 protein: CASSLQGAGELFF. CDR3 in DNA: TGTGCCAGCAGTCTCCAGGGTGCCGGGGAGCTGTTTTTT.

A few counts support this clonotype. V is TRBV9 and J is TRBJ2-5; D unresolved. The CDR3 runs to 12 residues. V lost 3 bases to trimming and J lost 2 bases, with 5 bases between them. Looked up from germline, CDR1 is SGDLS and CDR2 is YYNGEE. CDR3 nucleotide sequence: TGTGCCAGCAGCGCTAATCAAGAGACCCAGTACTTC. Translating it yields CASSANQETQYF.

J is TRBJ1-3 and V is TRBV29-1; D is possibly TRBD1 (5 bases). Germline assignment: CDR1 SQVTM and CDR2 ANQGSEA. The CDR3 extends over 12 amino acids. Trimming cost V 5 bases and J 13 bases, with 18 bases left between them. The CDR3 sequence is CSVKLGDPGIYF. The DNA for the CDR3 is TGCAGCGTTAAATTGGGGGATCCCGGGATATATTTT. The entire variable domain, with the rest obtained from reference TRBV29-1 and TRBJ1-3, is as follows: SAVISQKPSRDICQRGTSLTIQCQVDSQVTMMFWYRQQPGQSLTLIATANQGSEATYESGFVIDKFPISRPNLTFSTLTVSNMSPEDSSIYLCSVKLGDPGIYFGEGSWLTVV.

Only one count was recorded for this clonotype. This sequence joins TRBV27 and TRBJ2-1, with TRBD2 as a possible D gene (6 bases). The CDR3 consists of 17 residues. Germline CDR1 and CDR2: MNHEY and SMNVEV (reference sequence). The germline V and J ends were trimmed by 5 bases and 2 bases, with 19 bases remaining between them. CDR3 region: CASSRDPLAPAYNEQFF. The CDR3 coding sequence is TGTGCCAGCAGTCGAGACCCACTAGCTCCAGCCTACAATGAGCAGTTCTTC.

This chain joins TRBV20-1 and TRBJ2-1; 9 bases line up with TRBD1. Germline V CDR1 and CDR2: DFQATT, SNEGSKA (reference sequence). The CDR3 has 13 amino acids. With 6 bases clipped from V and 8 bases from J, the junction kept 8 bases outside the gene matches. In DNA, the CDR3 is TGCAGTGCCGGACAGGGGTTTGACGATGAGCAGTTCTTC. Translated: CSAGQGFDDEQFF.

J is TRBJ2-1 and V is TRBV29-1; 7 nucleotides agree with TRBD1. CDR1 is SQVTM, CDR2 ANQGSEA, per germline. The CDR3 is 12 amino acids. Unmatched junction bases numbered 4, after V lost 7 bases and J lost 4 bases. CDR3 residues: CSALRGYNEQFF. The CDR3 DNA reads as TGCAGCGCCCTCAGGGGGTACAATGAGCAGTTCTTC.

This clonotype was detected only a few times. The gene calls are TRBV5-1 and TRBJ2-1, with TRBD2 identical over 11 bases. The germline V gene has CDR1 SGHRS and CDR2 YFSETQ. Trimming cost V 4 bases and J 9 bases; bases outside gene matches: 9. This CDR3 contains 15 residues. CDR3 coding DNA: TGCGCCAGCAGCCGTACTACTAGCGGGGGACCTGAGCAGTTCTTC. It translates to CASSRTTSGGPEQFF.

With respect to this clonotype: The germline gene is not matched at one end of the junction; a read error may be the cause. The gene calls are TRBV7-2 and TRBJ1-5; a possible D gene is TRBD1 (5 bases). There are 14 residues in the CDR3. Germline CDR1 SGHTA, CDR2 FQGNSA. The CDR3 spells CASSLVGVDQPQHF. CDR3 nucleotides: TGTGCCAGCAGCTTAGTAGGGGTCGATCAGCCCCAGCATTTC.

The chain is built from TRBV29-1 and TRBJ2-7; 9 positions match TRBD2. The V gene's germline CDR1 is SQVTM and CDR2 ANQGSEA. V gave up 6 bases and J gave up 0 bases; unmatched junction bases: 18. The CDR3 consists of 18 residues. CDR3 residues: CSVPDLAGRQTSSYEQYF. The DNA of the CDR3 is TGCAGCGTCCCTGACCTAGCGGGGAGACAGACGAGCTCCTACGAGCAGTACTTC.

The chain employs TRBV20-1 and TRBJ1-3; 7 bases are shared with TRBD1. Germline-derived CDR1 and CDR2 are DFQATT and SNEGSKA (reference sequence). This CDR3 has 16 residues. V gave up 1 base and J gave up 3 bases; unmatched junction bases: 9. CDR3 DNA sequence: TGCAGTGCTAGAGTCAGGGGACAGTTGGATGGAAACACCATATATTTT. Translation: CSARVRGQLDGNTIYF.